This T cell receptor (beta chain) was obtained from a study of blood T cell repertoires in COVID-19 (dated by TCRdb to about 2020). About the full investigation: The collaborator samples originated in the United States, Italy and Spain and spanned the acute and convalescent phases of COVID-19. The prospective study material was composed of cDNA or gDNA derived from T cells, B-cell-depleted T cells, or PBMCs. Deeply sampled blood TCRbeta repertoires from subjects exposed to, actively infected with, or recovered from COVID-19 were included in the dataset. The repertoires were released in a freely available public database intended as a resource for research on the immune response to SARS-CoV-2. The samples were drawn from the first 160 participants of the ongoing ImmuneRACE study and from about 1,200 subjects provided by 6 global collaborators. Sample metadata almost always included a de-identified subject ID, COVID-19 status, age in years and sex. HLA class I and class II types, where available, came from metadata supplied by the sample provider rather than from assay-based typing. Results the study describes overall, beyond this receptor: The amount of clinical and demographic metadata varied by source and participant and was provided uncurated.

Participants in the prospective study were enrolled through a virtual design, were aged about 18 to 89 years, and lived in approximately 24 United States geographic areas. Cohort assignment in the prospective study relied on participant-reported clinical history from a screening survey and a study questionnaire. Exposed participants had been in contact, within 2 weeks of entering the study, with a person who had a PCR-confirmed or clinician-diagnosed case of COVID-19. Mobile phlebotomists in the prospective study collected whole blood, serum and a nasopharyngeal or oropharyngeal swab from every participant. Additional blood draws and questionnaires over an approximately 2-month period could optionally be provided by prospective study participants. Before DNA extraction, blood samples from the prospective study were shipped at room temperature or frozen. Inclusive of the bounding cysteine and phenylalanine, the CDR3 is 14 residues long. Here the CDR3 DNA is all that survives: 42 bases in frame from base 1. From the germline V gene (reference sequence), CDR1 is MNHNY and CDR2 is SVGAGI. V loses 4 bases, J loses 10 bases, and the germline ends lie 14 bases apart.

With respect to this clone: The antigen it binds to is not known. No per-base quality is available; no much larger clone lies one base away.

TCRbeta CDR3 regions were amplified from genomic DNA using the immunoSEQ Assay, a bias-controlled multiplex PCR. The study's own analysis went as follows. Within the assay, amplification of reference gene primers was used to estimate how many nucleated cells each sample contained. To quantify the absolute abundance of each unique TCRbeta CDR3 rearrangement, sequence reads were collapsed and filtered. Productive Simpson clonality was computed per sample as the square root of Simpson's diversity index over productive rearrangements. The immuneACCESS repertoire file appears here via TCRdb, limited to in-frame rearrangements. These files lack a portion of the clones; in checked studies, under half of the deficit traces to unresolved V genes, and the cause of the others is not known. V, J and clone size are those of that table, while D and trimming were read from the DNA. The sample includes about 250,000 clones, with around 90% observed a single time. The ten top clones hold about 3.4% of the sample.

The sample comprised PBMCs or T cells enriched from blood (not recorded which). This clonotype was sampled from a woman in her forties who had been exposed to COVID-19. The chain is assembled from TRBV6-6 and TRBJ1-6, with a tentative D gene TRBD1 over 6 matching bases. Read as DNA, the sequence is TGTGCCAGCAGTTTTTTCACAGGGCAATCACCCCTCCACTTT. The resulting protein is CASSFFTGQSPLHF.